A selection of T cell receptor beta chains follows, all from one sample in a study of T-cell reconstitution after alpha-beta-depleted transplantation in children. Each CDR3 protein is one row after TCRdb ran MiXCR on the PCR reads. Here the sample spans a few hundred thousand distinct CDR3 sequences, more than 8% being singletons. Source: PBMCs from the stem cell graft donor, taken from the stem cell graft. Receptors originate from a human donor who donated a stem cell graft to a child with SCID. Each CDR3 is given with its conserved first and last residue. Each record gives: clone size, J gene, V gene, D gene, CDR3 protein, CDR3 DNA. The D gene is left open where the match is weak. For some rows the clone size is stated as once, few or many, or as a class when expanded; others skip it.

NA TRBJ1-1 TRBV20-1 NA CSAYGAGNTEAFF TGCAGTGCTTACGGGGCGGGGAACACTGAAGCTTTCTTT
NA TRBJ1-2 TRBV24-1 NA CATSDTNNDGYTF TGTGCCACCAGTGATACTAACAACGATGGCTACACCTTC
few TRBJ1-6 TRBV20-1 TRBD1 CSAQTGGKSPLHF TGCAGTGCCCAGACAGGGGGAAAATCACCCCTCCACTTT
few TRBJ1-1 TRBV11-2 NA CASNGDGWNTEAFF TGTGCCAGCAATGGGGACGGCTGGAACACTGAAGCTTTCTTT
many TRBJ2-7 TRBV7-8 TRBD1 CASSYRDRVNEQYF TGTGCCAGCAGCTACCGGGACAGGGTCAACGAGCAGTACTTC
NA TRBJ1-6 TRBV5-1 TRBD1 CASSQADRGNSPLHF TGCGCCAGCAGCCAAGCGGACAGGGGCAATTCACCCCTCCACTTT
few TRBJ2-7 TRBV29-1 NA CSVARSDRSSYEQYF TGCAGCGTGGCTCGTAGCGACAGGAGCTCCTACGAGCAGTACTTC
NA TRBJ2-7 TRBV2 TRBD1 CASSTGGLSYEQYF TGTGCCAGCTCGACAGGGGGATTATCCTACGAGCAGTACTTC
many TRBJ1-1 TRBV12-3/TRBV12-4 NA CASSPTQGYGTEAFF TGTGCCAGCAGTCCAACACAGGGTTATGGCACTGAAGCTTTCTTT
NA TRBJ2-7 TRBV20-1 NA CSARTLEGGRHSYEQYF TGCAGTGCTAGGACCTTAGAGGGGGGGCGACACTCCTACGAGCAGTACTTC
many TRBJ2-2 TRBV10-1 NA CASSESTPTGELFF TGCGCCAGCAGTGAGTCGACACCCACCGGGGAGCTGTTTTTT
NA TRBJ2-5 TRBV9 NA CASSVGSSYVQGQYF TGTGCCAGCAGCGTAGGGAGCAGCTATGTGCAGGGGCAGTACTTC
NA TRBJ1-6 TRBV20-1 NA CSASSYTLYNSPLHF TGCAGTGCTAGCTCATACACCCTCTATAATTCACCCCTCCACTTT
many TRBJ1-3 TRBV27 NA CASSLTLSSSGNTIYF TGTGCCAGCAGTTTAACATTGTCGAGCTCTGGAAACACCATATATTTT
NA TRBJ2-3 TRBV9 NA CASSARAGASTDTQYF TGTGCCAGCAGCGCTCGGGCTGGAGCTAGCACAGATACGCAGTATTTT
many TRBJ2-1 TRBV25-1 TRBD2 CASSENSGGAGEQFF TGTGCCAGCAGTGAAAATAGCGGGGGGGCCGGTGAGCAGTTCTTC
few TRBJ2-7 TRBV10-1 NA CARRGEYGPGRKYEQYF TGCGCCAGGCGAGGAGAGTATGGTCCAGGGAGAAAGTACGAGCAGTACTTC
few TRBJ2-7 TRBV3-1 TRBD1 CASSATGDEQYF TGTGCCAGCAGCGCAACAGGGGATGAGCAGTACTTC
NA TRBJ2-1 TRBV7-9 NA CASSRDEQFF TGTGCCAGCAGCCGTGATGAGCAGTTCTTC
NA TRBJ2-7 TRBV20-1 TRBD1 CSAGGPGGGEQYF TGCAGTGCCGGCGGGCCAGGGGGTGGCGAGCAGTACTTC
NA TRBJ2-1 TRBV5-1 NA CASTPPLADNEQFF TGCGCCAGCACCCCCCCCCTCGCGGACAATGAGCAGTTCTTC
NA TRBJ1-3 TRBV5-1 NA CASSLAPRDTIYF TGCGCCAGCAGCTTGGCGCCTCGGGACACCATATATTTT
few TRBJ2-5 TRBV6-5 NA CASSYTGAGTQYF TGTGCCAGCAGTTACACTGGCGCAGGGACCCAGTACTTC
NA TRBJ2-2 TRBV18 NA CASSPTDSPTGELFF TGTGCCAGCTCACCCACAGACAGCCCCACCGGGGAGCTGTTTTTT
NA TRBJ2-5 TRBV12-3/TRBV12-4 NA CASSLDLPRETQYF TGTGCCAGCAGTTTAGACCTACCCCGCGAGACCCAGTACTTC
NA TRBJ2-7 TRBV10-3 NA CAISGGWGYEQYF TGTGCCATCAGCGGAGGTTGGGGCTACGAGCAGTACTTC
many TRBJ2-2 TRBV28 NA CASTLGPGELFF TGTGCCAGCACCCTAGGTCCCGGGGAGCTGTTTTTT
many TRBJ2-5 TRBV7-9 NA CASSTQLLAGETQYF TGTGCCAGCAGCACCCAATTACTAGCTGGAGAGACCCAGTACTTC
many TRBJ2-2 TRBV12-3/TRBV12-4 NA CASIQGLGSNTGELFF TGTGCCAGCATCCAAGGCCTCGGCAGTAACACCGGGGAGCTGTTTTTT
many TRBJ2-3 TRBV11-1 NA CASSLGPLDTQYF TGTGCCAGCAGCTTAGGCCCGCTGGATACGCAGTATTTT
few TRBJ1-2 TRBV21-1 NA CASSKLTGGSWGYTF TGTGCCAGCAGCAAGCTAACAGGGGGCTCTTGGGGCTACACCTTC
few TRBJ1-5 TRBV6-6 TRBD1 CASSDTGDQPQHF TGTGCCAGCAGTGACACAGGGGACCAGCCCCAGCATTTT
NA TRBJ2-7 TRBV28 NA CASSSLYGLQGGPPYEQYF TGTGCCAGCAGTTCGCTTTATGGGCTGCAGGGGGGTCCCCCCTACGAGCAGTACTTC
NA TRBJ2-7 TRBV25-1 NA CASSESVRRTASYEQYF TGTGCCAGCAGTGAATCTGTCCGTCGGACAGCCTCCTACGAGCAGTACTTC
few TRBJ1-5 TRBV6-1 NA CASRGYDGQPQHF TGTGCCAGCAGGGGTTACGACGGTCAGCCCCAGCATTTT
NA TRBJ2-2 TRBV18 NA CASSPPRAGSPGELFF TGTGCCAGCTCACCACCGAGGGCCGGTAGCCCCGGGGAGCTGTTTTTT
few TRBJ2-3 TRBV6-1 TRBD1 CASSQTGADTQYF TGTGCCAGCAGCCAAACAGGGGCGGATACGCAGTATTTT
many TRBJ2-1 TRBV5-1 TRBD2 CASSAGLAGGQNEQFF TGCGCCAGCAGCGCGGGACTAGCGGGGGGGCAGAATGAGCAGTTCTTC
NA TRBJ2-4 TRBV12-3/TRBV12-4 NA CASSFYGNIQYF TGTGCCAGCAGTTTCTATGGGAACATTCAGTACTTC
NA TRBJ2-2 TRBV5-1 NA CASRGTKGTSWLFF TGCGCCAGCAGAGGGACAAAGGGGACCTCGTGGCTGTTTTTT
few TRBJ2-7 TRBV4-2 TRBD1 CASSQGQGAGNEQYF TGTGCCAGCAGCCAAGGTCAGGGGGCAGGGAACGAGCAGTACTTC
NA TRBJ1-2 TRBV7-9 NA CASSSPRTAGYGYTF TGTGCCAGCAGCTCCCCTCGGACCGCGGGCTATGGCTACACCTTC
NA TRBJ2-7 TRBV20-1 NA CSAVHGGRYEQYF TGCAGTGCTGTACACGGGGGCAGGTACGAGCAGTACTTC
NA TRBJ2-5 TRBV5-1 NA CASRPNQETQYF TGCGCCAGCAGACCTAACCAAGAGACCCAGTACTTC
few TRBJ2-3 TRBV5-1 TRBD2 CASSLETSGDTQYF TGCGCCAGCAGCTTGGAGACTAGCGGGGATACGCAGTATTTT
few TRBJ2-3 TRBV10-3 NA CAISESTPIPDTQYF TGTGCCATCAGTGAGTCGACTCCTATCCCAGATACGCAGTATTTT
few TRBJ1-6 TRBV6-4 TRBD1 CASSDGQDNSPLHF TGTGCCAGCAGTGACGGACAGGATAATTCACCCCTCCACTTT